This TCR beta chain was profiled in a study of control samples from healthy donors and cancer patients. Sequencing was performed with immunoSEQ multiplex PCR; in TCRdb, only in-frame clones are kept and a portion is missing. The data show some 130,000 clones, around 90% seen once. The sequence derives from a man in his late teens or twenties in good health. Sequencing used blood.

CDR3 in amino acids: CASSHRQGVPFRGYTF. As DNA, the CDR3 is TGTGCCAGCAGCCACCGACAGGGAGTGCCCTTCCGGGGCTACACCTTC. This rearrangement joins TRBV14 to TRBJ1-2; 7 bases match TRBD1. This CDR3 has 16 amino acids. V shed 3 bases and J 8 bases; nucleotides not matched to a gene: 15. Germline CDR1 reads SGHDN; CDR2 reads FVKESK.